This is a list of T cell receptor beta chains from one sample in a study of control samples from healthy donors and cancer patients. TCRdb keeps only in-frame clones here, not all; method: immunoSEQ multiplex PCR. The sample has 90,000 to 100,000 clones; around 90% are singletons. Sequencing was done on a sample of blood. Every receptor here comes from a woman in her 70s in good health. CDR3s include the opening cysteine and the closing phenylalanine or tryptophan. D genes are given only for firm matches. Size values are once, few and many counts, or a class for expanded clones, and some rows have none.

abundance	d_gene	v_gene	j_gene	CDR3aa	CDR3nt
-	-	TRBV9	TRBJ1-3	CASSVASSSGNTIYF	TGTGCCAGCAGCGTAGCTAGTAGCTCTGGAAACACCATATATTTT
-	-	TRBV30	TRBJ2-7	CAWGGTVSSREQYF	TGTGCCTGGGGGGGGACAGTCAGCTCTAGGGAGCAGTACTTC
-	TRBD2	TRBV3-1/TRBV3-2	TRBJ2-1	CASSQALGSGGLNEQFF	TGTGCCAGCAGCCAAGCCCTGGGTAGCGGGGGGTTAAATGAGCAGTTCTTC
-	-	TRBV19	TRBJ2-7	CASSGGPPLSEQYF	TGTGCCAGTAGTGGGGGGCCCCCCCTTTCCGAGCAGTACTTC
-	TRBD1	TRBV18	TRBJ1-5	CASSRDRHQPQHF	TGTGCCAGCTCTCGGGACAGACATCAGCCCCAGCATTTT
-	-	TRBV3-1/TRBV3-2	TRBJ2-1	CASSVDWGADEQFF	TGTGCCAGCAGCGTGGACTGGGGCGCGGATGAGCAGTTCTTC
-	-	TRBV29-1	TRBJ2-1	CSGGVSSYNEQFF	TGCAGCGGCGGGGTTAGCTCCTACAATGAGCAGTTCTTC
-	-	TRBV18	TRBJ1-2	CASSPGSGYGYTF	TGTGCCAGCTCACCAGGGTCAGGCTATGGCTACACCTTC
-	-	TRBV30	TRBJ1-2	CAWNPRGGNYGYTF	TGTGCCTGGAACCCTAGGGGCGGGAACTATGGCTACACCTTC
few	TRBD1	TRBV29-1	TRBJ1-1	CSVAGQGGSGAFF	TGCAGCGTTGCGGGACAGGGGGGGTCCGGGGCTTTCTTT
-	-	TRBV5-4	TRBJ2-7	CASSLSITRGSYEQYF	TGTGCCAGCAGCTTGTCCATCACCAGGGGCTCCTACGAGCAGTACTTC
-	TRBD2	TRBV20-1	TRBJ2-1	CSASPSGSGNYNEQFF	TGCAGTGCTAGTCCTAGCGGGAGTGGGAATTACAATGAGCAGTTCTTC
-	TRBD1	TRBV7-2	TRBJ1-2	CASSPTRTGISYTF	TGTGCCAGCAGCCCCACCCGGACAGGGATTAGCTACACCTTC
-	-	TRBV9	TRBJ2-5	CASSVGGTGRETQYF	TGTGCCAGCAGCGTAGGGGGAACAGGGAGAGAGACCCAGTACTTC
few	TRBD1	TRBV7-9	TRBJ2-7	CASSPRGTGLYEQYF	TGTGCCAGCAGCCCACGTGGGACAGGGCTCTACGAGCAGTACTTC
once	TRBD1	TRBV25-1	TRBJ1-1	CASSWGTGKVFF	TGTGCCAGCTCTTGGGGGACAGGGAAGGTGTTCTTT
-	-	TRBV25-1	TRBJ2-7	CASSDRGPSYEQYF	TGTGCCAGCAGTGATCGGGGACCCTCCTACGAGCAGTACTTC
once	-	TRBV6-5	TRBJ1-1	CASSYEFVSTEAFF	TGTGCCAGCAGTTACGAGTTCGTCAGCACTGAAGCTTTCTTT
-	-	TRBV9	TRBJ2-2	CASSVVWGTGELFF	TGTGCCAGCAGCGTCGTATGGGGCACCGGGGAGCTGTTTTTT
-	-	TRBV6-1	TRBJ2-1	CASSDISSRNEQFF	TGTGCCAGCAGTGACATCAGTTCTCGCAATGAGCAGTTCTTC
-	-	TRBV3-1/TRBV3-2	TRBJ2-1	CASSQDSSAREQFF	TGTGCCAGCAGCCAAGATAGTTCAGCTAGGGAGCAGTTCTTC
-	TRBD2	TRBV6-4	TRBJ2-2	CASTPLAGSTNTGELFF	TGTGCCAGCACACCTCTAGCGGGGAGTACGAACACCGGGGAGCTGTTTTTT
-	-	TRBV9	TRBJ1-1	CASSVEARGAEAFF	TGTGCCAGCAGCGTAGAGGCAAGGGGCGCTGAAGCTTTCTTT